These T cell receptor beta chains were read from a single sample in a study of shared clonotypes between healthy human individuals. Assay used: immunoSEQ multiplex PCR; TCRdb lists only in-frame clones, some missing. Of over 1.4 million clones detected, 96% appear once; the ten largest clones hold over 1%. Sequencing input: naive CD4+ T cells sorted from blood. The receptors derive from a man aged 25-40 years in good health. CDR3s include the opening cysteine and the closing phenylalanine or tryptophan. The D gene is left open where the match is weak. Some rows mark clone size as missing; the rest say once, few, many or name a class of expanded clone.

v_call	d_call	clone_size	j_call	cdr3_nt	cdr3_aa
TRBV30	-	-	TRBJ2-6	TGTGCCTGGAGTTTGGTCGACAACGTCCTGACTTTC	CAWSLVDNVLTF
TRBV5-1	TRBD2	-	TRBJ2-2	TGCGCCAGCAGCTTTGTGGGAGGGTCTCTAGCCGGGGAGCTGTTTTTT	CASSFVGGSLAGELFF
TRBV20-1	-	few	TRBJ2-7	TGCAGTGCTGGGAGGGGGGACGAGCAGTACTTC	CSAGRGDEQYF
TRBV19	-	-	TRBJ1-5	TGTGCCAGTAGGGGAGGTGGGCGCAATCAGCCCCAGCATTTT	CASRGGGRNQPQHF
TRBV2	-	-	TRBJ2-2	TGTGCCAGCAGTGGAGGCGGCACCGGGGAGCTGTTTTTT	CASSGGGTGELFF
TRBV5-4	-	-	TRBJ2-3	TGTGCCAGCAGCTTGGGAGGGATTTTACTCACAGATACGCAGTATTTT	CASSLGGILLTDTQYF
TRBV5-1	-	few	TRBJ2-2	TGCGCCAGCAGCTGGGACAGCGGGTCCTACACCGGGGAGCTGTTTTTT	CASSWDSGSYTGELFF
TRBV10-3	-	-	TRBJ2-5	TGTGCCATCAAAAGTTCCGGCCAAGAGACCCAGTACTTC	CAIKSSGQETQYF
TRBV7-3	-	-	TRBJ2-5	TGTGCCAGCAGCTTAATAGGGGGCAGCGGGAGAATTCAAGAGACCCAGTACTTC	CASSLIGGSGRIQETQYF
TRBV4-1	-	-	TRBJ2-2	TGCGCCAGCAGCTTTGGGGGAAGGACCCCGAACACCGGGGAGCTGTTTTTT	CASSFGGRTPNTGELFF
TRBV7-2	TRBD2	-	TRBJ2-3	TGTGCCAGCAGCTTGAGCGGGATCACAGATACGCAGTATTTT	CASSLSGITDTQYF
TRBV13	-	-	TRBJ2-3	TGTGCCAGCAGCTTAGGAGTGGGAGTGCGTCGAAGCACAGATACGCAGTATTTT	CASSLGVGVRRSTDTQYF
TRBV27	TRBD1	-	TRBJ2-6	TGTGCCAGCAGTTGGGGACAGGGGACCTCTGGGGCCAACGTCCTGACTTTC	CASSWGQGTSGANVLTF
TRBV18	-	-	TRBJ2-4	TGTGCCAGCTCACCACTGCCGAAATCAGGGGGAGGGAGCAAAAACATTCAGTACTTC	CASSPLPKSGGGSKNIQYF
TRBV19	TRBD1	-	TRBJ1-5	TGTGCCAGTAGTATAGACAGGGGGCCGGGCAATCAGCCCCAGCATTTT	CASSIDRGPGNQPQHF
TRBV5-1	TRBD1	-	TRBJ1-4	TGCGCCAGCAGCTTACGATGGACAGGGTATGAAAAACTGTTTTTT	CASSLRWTGYEKLFF
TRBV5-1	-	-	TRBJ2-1	TGCGCCAGCAGCATCGGACGGCAGGCCAGTGAGCAGTTCTTC	CASSIGRQASEQFF
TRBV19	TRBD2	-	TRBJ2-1	TGTGCCACAGCCGGGACTAGCGGTACCTACAATGAGCAGTTCTTC	CATAGTSGTYNEQFF
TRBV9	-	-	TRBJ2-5	TGTGCCAGCAGCGTAGGACAGGGAGGTTTCAAAGAGACCCAGTACTTC	CASSVGQGGFKETQYF
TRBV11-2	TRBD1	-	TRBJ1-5	TGTGCCAGCAGCTCTACAGGGGTGGGTAATCAGCCCCAGCATTTT	CASSSTGVGNQPQHF
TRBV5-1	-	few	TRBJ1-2	TGCGCCAGCAGCATCGACCTCAGCTATGGCTACACCTTC	CASSIDLSYGYTF
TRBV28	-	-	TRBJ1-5	TGTGCCAGCAGTTTATCATGGGCTTTGAATCAGCCCCAGCATTTT	CASSLSWALNQPQHF
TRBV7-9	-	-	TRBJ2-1	TGTGCCAGCAGCTTAGTGGTGGGGAAAAAGAGCTCCTACAATGAGCAGTTCTTC	CASSLVVGKKSSYNEQFF
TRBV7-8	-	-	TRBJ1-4	TGTGCCAGCAGCTTGAGGTGGGAGGGAGCTAATGAAAAACTGTTTTTT	CASSLRWEGANEKLFF
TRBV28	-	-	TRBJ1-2	TGTGCCAGCAGTTTACGGGGTGGAGGCTACACCTTC	CASSLRGGGYTF
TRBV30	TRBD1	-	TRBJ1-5	TGTGCCTGGAGTCCGACAGGGCTTCTTAGCAATCAGCCCCAGCATTTT	CAWSPTGLLSNQPQHF
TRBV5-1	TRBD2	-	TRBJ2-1	TGCGCCAGCAGCTTGTTAGCTAGCGGGAGCGGGCGTGGGGGCAATGAGCAGTTCTTC	CASSLLASGSGRGGNEQFF
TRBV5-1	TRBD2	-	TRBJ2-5	TGCGCCAGCAGCTTGGACGGGGGGAGCGTACAAGAGACCCAGTACTTC	CASSLDGGSVQETQYF
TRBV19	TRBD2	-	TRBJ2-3	TGTGCCAGTAGTTGGGGACTAGCGTTCACAGATACGCAGTATTTT	CASSWGLAFTDTQYF
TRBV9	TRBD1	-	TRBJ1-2	TGTGCCAGCAGCGGGGGACAGGGGGCGCGAGGCTACACCTTC	CASSGGQGARGYTF
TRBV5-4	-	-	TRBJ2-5	TGTGCCAGCAGCTTGGACACACAAGAGACCCAGTACTTC	CASSLDTQETQYF
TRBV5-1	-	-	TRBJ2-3	TGCGCCAGCAGCTTGCAGGGATCAGATACGCAGTATTTT	CASSLQGSDTQYF
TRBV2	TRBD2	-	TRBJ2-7	TGTGCCAGCAGCGGGACTAGCGGGCCTAGGGCCTCCTACGAGCAGTACTTC	CASSGTSGPRASYEQYF
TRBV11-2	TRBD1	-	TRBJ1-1	TGTGCCAGCAGCCCCCTGCTGGACAGGGGGCTAGTCGGTGCTTTCTTT	CASSPLLDRGLVGAFF
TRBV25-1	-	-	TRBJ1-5	TGTGCCAGCAGTGAACTTGAGGGTTATCAGCCCCAGCATTTT	CASSELEGYQPQHF
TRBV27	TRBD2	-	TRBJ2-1	TGTGCCAGCAGTTCCCAGGGACTAGCAGCTGAGCAGTTCTTC	CASSSQGLAAEQFF
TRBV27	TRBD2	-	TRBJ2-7	TGTGCCAGCAGCTATAGCGGGATCTACGAGCAGTACTTC	CASSYSGIYEQYF